Listed below are T cell receptor beta chains from one sample, sequenced in a study of blood T cells in healthy people across ages. TCRdb analysed the 5' RACE reads with MiXCR anew, one entry per CDR3 protein. The sample consists of roughly 1 million distinct CDR3 sequences, approximately 25% of them appearing once. This sample was also put to use in a study of T cells of mothers and their children.

The sample comprised blood. The receptor source for this set is a girl aged 2 to 10 in good health. Each CDR3 is given with its conserved first and last residue. The D gene is left open where the match is weak. Clone size, where shown, is once, few, many, or a class for clones that have expanded.

length	size	V	D	J	CDR3	DNA
16	.	TRBV28	.	TRBJ1-2	CASSPSQAFEEGGYTF	TGTGCCAGCAGTCCAAGCCAGGCGTTCGAAGAAGGTGGCTACACCTTC
12	.	TRBV20-1	.	TRBJ2-1	CSAAPPRSHQFF	TGCAGTGCTGCGCCACCTAGATCCCACCAGTTCTTC
16	few	TRBV3-1	.	TRBJ2-7	CASSQDPSQSSYEQYF	TGTGCCAGCAGCCAAGATCCCAGCCAAAGCTCCTACGAGCAGTACTTC
15	few	TRBV12-3/TRBV12-4	.	TRBJ1-4	CASSLSPIGGEKLFF	TGTGCCAGCAGTCTCTCTCCGATTGGCGGTGAAAAACTGTTTTTT
12	few	TRBV20-1	.	TRBJ2-7	CSAREYSYEQYF	TGCAGTGCTAGGGAATACTCCTACGAGCAGTACTTC
13	many	TRBV7-3	.	TRBJ2-2	CASSFGNTGELFF	TGTGCCAGCAGCTTCGGGAACACCGGGGAGCTGTTTTTT
15	few	TRBV5-1	.	TRBJ2-5	CASSSGVEMQETQYF	TGCGCCAGCAGCTCCGGGGTAGAGATGCAAGAGACCCAGTACTTC
13	few	TRBV10-3	.	TRBJ2-7	CAIGQGSSYEQYF	TGTGCCATCGGTCAGGGGAGTTCCTACGAGCAGTACTTC
15	few	TRBV7-3	.	TRBJ2-5	CASSLTLGPLETQYF	TGTGCCAGCAGCTTAACGTTGGGGCCGCTAGAGACCCAGTACTTC
13	.	TRBV3-1	.	TRBJ2-5	CASAVVGQETQYF	TGTGCCAGCGCTGTTGTGGGACAAGAGACCCAGTACTTC
16	.	TRBV3-1	TRBD1	TRBJ1-2	CASSRRDRGIDYGYTF	TGTGCCAGCAGCCGCCGGGACAGGGGAATAGACTATGGCTACACCTTC
14	.	TRBV11-2	.	TRBJ2-1	CASSPLTGASEQFF	TGTGCCAGCAGCCCCTTAACGGGAGCCAGTGAGCAGTTCTTC
14	few	TRBV6-5	TRBD1	TRBJ1-1	CASSYFRGLTEAFF	TGTGCCAGCAGTTACTTCAGGGGGCTCACTGAAGCTTTCTTT
15	.	TRBV20-1	TRBD2	TRBJ2-3	CSAGLAGGISDTQYF	TGCAGTGCGGGCTTAGCGGGGGGGATATCAGATACGCAGTATTTT
14	few	TRBV28	.	TRBJ2-1	CASSQPTSYNEQFF	TGTGCCAGCAGTCAACCAACCTCTTATAATGAGCAGTTCTTC
13	.	TRBV7-3	.	TRBJ1-4	CASSPGSNEKLFF	TGTGCCAGCAGTCCGGGGTCCAATGAAAAACTGTTTTTT
12	.	TRBV5-1	.	TRBJ2-2	CASSLHGGELFF	TGCGCCAGCAGCTTGCACGGGGGGGAGCTGTTTTTT
13	.	TRBV29-1	TRBD2	TRBJ2-3	CSVKAGAADTQYF	TGCAGCGTTAAAGCGGGGGCTGCAGATACGCAGTATTTT
15	few	TRBV29-1	.	TRBJ2-7	CSAVAEGLETYEQYF	TGCAGCGCCGTAGCCGAGGGGCTCGAAACCTACGAGCAGTACTTC
13	many	TRBV7-2	.	TRBJ1-2	CASSFTTTYGYTF	TGTGCCAGCAGCTTTACTACAACCTATGGCTACACCTTC
12	.	TRBV28	.	TRBJ1-1	CASSLRNLQAFF	TGTGCCAGCAGTTTACGAAATCTCCAAGCTTTCTTT
11	few	TRBV29-1	.	TRBJ2-1	CSVGGQNEQFF	TGCAGCGTTGGGGGGCAAAATGAGCAGTTCTTC
12	.	TRBV20-1	.	TRBJ2-1	CSARVLNNEQFF	TGCAGTGCTAGAGTTCTAAACAATGAGCAGTTCTTC
13	.	TRBV12-3/TRBV12-4	.	TRBJ1-2	CASSPQQGSRYTF	TGTGCCAGCAGTCCGCAGCAGGGTAGTCGCTACACCTTC
17	.	TRBV12-3/TRBV12-4	TRBD2	TRBJ2-3	CASSPKETSGGADTQYF	TGTGCCAGCAGTCCTAAAGAGACTAGCGGGGGGGCAGATACGCAGTATTTT
14	few	TRBV29-1	TRBD1	TRBJ2-3	CSVNDRDSTDTQYF	TGCAGCGTCAACGACAGGGATAGCACAGATACGCAGTATTTT
14	few	TRBV29-1	TRBD2	TRBJ2-5	CSVALAGIQETQYF	TGCAGCGTTGCATTAGCGGGGATCCAAGAGACCCAGTACTTC
17	.	TRBV9	.	TRBJ2-1	CASSPYPTTGSRGEQFF	TGTGCCAGCAGCCCCTACCCTACGACAGGTTCACGGGGTGAGCAGTTCTTC
12	.	TRBV4-1	.	TRBJ2-1	CVSSQDRSEQFF	TGCGTCAGCAGCCAAGATAGGTCTGAGCAGTTCTTC
17	.	TRBV20-1	.	TRBJ2-2	CSARHPLVGGDTGELFF	TGCAGTGCTAGACATCCCCTTGTGGGGGGAGACACCGGGGAGCTGTTTTTT
13	.	TRBV4-3	.	TRBJ2-3	CASSQDQYSQQYF	TGCGCCAGCAGCCAAGATCAATATTCACAGCAGTATTTT
14	few	TRBV29-1	TRBD1	TRBJ2-7	CSVEEAGTGVEQYF	TGCAGCGTTGAAGAGGCGGGGACAGGGGTCGAGCAGTACTTC
15	few	TRBV4-1	.	TRBJ2-1	CASSPTLGGGNEQFF	TGCGCCAGCAGCCCCACTCTGGGGGGAGGCAATGAGCAGTTCTTC
13	few	TRBV29-1	TRBD1	TRBJ1-2	CSVSGGGNYGYTF	TGCAGCGTTTCAGGGGGTGGTAACTATGGCTACACCTTT
13	.	TRBV28	TRBD1	TRBJ2-4	CASGTGVKNIQYF	TGTGCCAGCGGGACAGGGGTAAAAAACATTCAGTACTTC
14	.	TRBV27	.	TRBJ1-2	CASSSLPGGDGYTF	TGTGCCAGCAGTTCTCTCCCCGGGGGCGATGGCTACACCTTC
14	.	TRBV5-1	.	TRBJ1-1	CASSLAEGPTEAFF	TGCGCCAGCAGCTTGGCCGAGGGGCCCACTGAAGCTTTCTTT
15	.	TRBV12-3/TRBV12-4	TRBD2	TRBJ2-3	CASTLSGRGTDTQYF	TGTGCCAGCACCCTAAGCGGGAGGGGAACAGATACGCAGTATTTT
15	few	TRBV6-6	.	TRBJ2-3	CASSLTRDLTDTQYF	TGTGCCAGCAGCCTCACCAGGGATCTCACAGATACGCAGTATTTT
13	.	TRBV13	.	TRBJ1-4	CASSNRVERKLFF	TGTGCCAGCAGCAACAGGGTAGAGAGAAAACTGTTTTTT
15	few	TRBV10-3	TRBD2	TRBJ2-7	CAISEGLAGSYEQYF	TGTGCCATCAGTGAGGGACTAGCGGGATCCTACGAGCAGTACTTC
15	.	TRBV29-1	.	TRBJ2-7	CSVGDTGAMGYEQYF	TGCAGCGTTGGGGACACGGGCGCCATGGGCTACGAGCAGTACTTC
13	.	TRBV6-5	.	TRBJ1-5	CASTDSPNQPQHF	TGTGCCAGCACTGACAGTCCTAATCAGCCCCAGCATTTT
14	once	TRBV29-1	.	TRBJ2-7	CSVSLTRRSHEQYF	TGTAGCGTTAGCTTAACGAGACGGAGCCACGAGCAGTACTTC
14	few	TRBV6-5	.	TRBJ1-1	CASSYREVNTEAFF	TGTGCCAGCAGTTACCGGGAGGTGAACACTGAAGCTTTCTTT
14	.	TRBV28	.	TRBJ1-5	CASRVGGSNQPQHF	TGTGCCAGCAGAGTAGGGGGTAGCAATCAGCCCCAGCATTTT
13	few	TRBV7-8	TRBD1	TRBJ2-7	CASSWDRGLEQYF	TGTGCCAGCAGCTGGGACAGGGGTCTCGAGCAGTACTTC
12	.	TRBV28	TRBD2	TRBJ2-7	CAISSGSHEQHF	TGTGCCATCTCTAGCGGGAGCCACGAGCAGCACTTC
14	once	TRBV5-6	TRBD2	TRBJ2-1	CASSLTSGRVEQFF	TGTGCCAGCAGCTTGACTAGCGGGAGGGTTGAGCAGTTCTTC
14	.	TRBV4-1	.	TRBJ1-1	CASSHGQGFTEAFF	TGCGCCAGCAGCCACGGGCAGGGGTTCACTGAAGCTTTCTTT
16	.	TRBV28	.	TRBJ2-1	CASSFQPPNSYNEQFF	TGTGCCAGCAGTTTTCAGCCCCCCAACTCCTACAATGAGCAGTTCTTC
15	few	TRBV20-1	TRBD2	TRBJ2-3	CSASSLAGGPDTQYF	TGCAGTGCTAGTAGTCTAGCGGGGGGGCCAGATACGCAGTATTTT
13	.	TRBV5-1	.	TRBJ2-7	CASSLDSRSEQYF	TGCGCCAGCAGCTTGGACAGTCGGAGCGAGCAGTACTTC
12	.	TRBV7-9	.	TRBJ2-1	CASSFEHNEQFF	TGTGCCAGCAGCTTTGAGCACAATGAGCAGTTCTTC
13	few	TRBV5-1	.	TRBJ2-5	CASSVQVGETQYF	TGCGCCAGCAGCGTACAGGTTGGGGAGACCCAGTACTTC
15	.	TRBV20-1	TRBD2	TRBJ2-7	CSAIVPGLRVYEQYF	TGCAGTGCTATCGTTCCGGGACTAAGGGTCTACGAGCAGTACTTC
14	.	TRBV20-1	.	TRBJ2-3	CSARDRSQGDTQYF	TGCAGTGCTAGAGATCGGAGCCAGGGGGATACGCAGTATTTT
16	.	TRBV12-5	TRBD1	TRBJ2-7	CASGSRTGGSSYEQYF	TGTGCTAGTGGTTCGAGGACAGGGGGCAGCTCCTACGAGCAGTACTTC
13	many	TRBV29-1	.	TRBJ2-2	CSVEGPNTGELFF	TGCAGCGTTGAAGGGCCGAACACCGGGGAGCTGTTTTTT